One and the same sample provided the 10 T cell receptor beta chains below, sequenced in a study of blood T cell repertoires in COVID-19. TCRdb keeps only in-frame clones here, not all; method: immunoSEQ multiplex PCR. The table has about 290,000 clones, around 90% seen once. The material sequenced was peripheral blood. The origin of the receptors is a middle-aged woman who had recovered from COVID-19.

This sequence joins TRBV12-1 and TRBJ2-7; the D segment call TRBD1 is taken from the table without a DNA check. TRBV12-1 is an annotated pseudogene. CDR3 length: 14 amino acids. The CDR3 is CASSFQGGPYEQYF. In DNA form, the CDR3 reads TGTGCCAGCAGCTTCCAGGGTGGCCCCTACGAGCAGTACTTC.

The rearrangement joins TRBV3-1 (or the pseudogene TRBV3-2) to TRBJ2-1; D is uncertain. The CDR3 is 14 residues long. V lost 1 base, J lost 8 bases, and 12 bases lay in between. The V gene's germline CDR1 is LGHDT and CDR2 YNNKEL (reference sequence). The CDR3 spells CASSQGPQLDEQFF. The CDR3 region has the DNA TGTGCCAGCAGCCAAGGGCCACAGTTGGATGAGCAGTTCTTC.

V usage is TRBV13 and J usage is TRBJ2-1; D is unclear. The CDR3 has 14 amino acids. Trimming took 3 bases from V and 0 from J, leaving 6 bases between them. CDR1 and CDR2 (germline): PRHDT, FYEKMQ (reference sequence). In DNA form, the CDR3 reads TGTGCCAGCAGCTTCCCCCTCTCCTACAATGAGCAGTTCTTC. It translates to CASSFPLSYNEQFF.

Only a few counts were recorded for this clone. The CDR3 nucleotides are TGCAGCGTTGACCCGACAGGGGGGAATCAGCCCCAGCATTTT. It translates to CSVDPTGGNQPQHF. The chain joins TRBV29-1 to TRBJ1-5, with TRBD1 identical over 9 bases. V shed 3 bases and J 4 bases; nucleotides not matched to a gene: 4. Germline CDR1 and CDR2: SQVTM and ANQGSEA. The CDR3 length is 14 residues.

The V gene is TRBV5-1, the J gene TRBJ2-1; a weak D match, TRBD1 (5 bases). The CDR3 spans 15 residues. V gave up 0 bases and J gave up 6 bases, with 13 bases separating them. Germline V gene lookup returns CDR1 SGHRS and CDR2 YFSETQ. Written as DNA, the CDR3 is TGCGCCAGCAGCTTGGTCCTGGACACAGGCAATGAGCAGTTCTTC. Its translation: CASSLVLDTGNEQFF.

The count of this clone is one. The CDR3 sequence: CASLGGTKDYEQYF. As DNA, the CDR3 is TGTGCCAGCCTGGGAGGGACTAAGGACTACGAGCAGTACTTC. This chain links TRBV6-5 with TRBJ2-7, with 7 bases aligning to TRBD2. V lost 8 bases and J lost 3; bases outside the gene matches: 10. Looked up from germline, CDR1 is MNHEY and CDR2 is SVGAGI. The CDR3 covers 14 residues.

The chain uses TRBV30 and TRBJ2-5; a weak D match, TRBD2 (5 bases). V dropped 2 bases and J dropped 4 bases, with 11 bases sitting between them. The germline V gene encodes CDR1 GTSNPN and CDR2 SVGIG (reference sequence). The CDR3 has 13 amino acids. The CDR3 nucleotides read TGTGCCTGGAGTCTGCGGGCACGAGAGACCCAGTACTTC. It is translated as CAWSLRARETQYF.

In this sample, this clone turned up once. The chain joins TRBV24-1 to TRBJ2-7, with 9 bases that match TRBD2. The CDR3 spans 15 residues. V shed 2 bases and J 2 bases; nucleotides not matched to a gene: 3. Germline CDR1 is KGHDR and CDR2 is SFDVKD. CDR3 residues: CATSDSASGTYEQYF. The DNA for the CDR3 is TGTGCCACCAGTGATTCGGCTAGCGGGACCTACGAGCAGTACTTC.

The chain is built from TRBV29-1 and TRBJ1-1; possibly TRBD1 for D (6 bases). Germline-derived CDR1 and CDR2 are SQVTM and ANQGSEA. The CDR3 is 11 amino acids. With 7 bases removed from V and 4 bases from J, the gap between germline ends came to 10 bases. DNA for the CDR3: TGCAGCGCATCAGGGGCCACTGAAGCTTTCTTT. It specifies CSASGATEAFF.

The CDR3 region has the DNA TGCAGCGTTGCCGTACAGGGGATAGCCAAAAACATTCAGTACTTC. Its protein is CSVAVQGIAKNIQYF. The chain has TRBV29-1 and TRBJ2-4; 7 bases fit TRBD1. Looked up from germline, CDR1 is SQVTM and CDR2 is ANQGSEA. The CDR3 runs 15 residues. V shed 4 bases and J 0 bases; nucleotides not matched to a gene: 6.